The clone carrying this TCR beta chain was seen once. The antigen remains unidentified. cDNA prepared by RNA extraction and subsequent reverse transcription served as the template for sequencing. Sequencing was performed with immunoSEQ multiplex PCR; in TCRdb, only in-frame clones are kept and a portion is missing. The repertoire holds some 180,000 clones, with around 63% as singletons. This entry comes from a study of CD8+ T cells in alopecia areata. Background on the study: The duration of tofacitinib was 6 to 18 months, with 6 months off drug afterward.

General study findings and limits: Affected scalp, especially in alopecia totalis/universalis, had a higher clonality than normal scalp did.

CDR1 and CDR2 (germline): GTSNPN, SVGIG (reference sequence). This CDR3 has 12 amino acids. V lost 4 bases to trimming and J lost 5 bases, with 11 bases between them. Sampling of alopecia areata patients yielded lesional scalp punch biopsies as well as peripheral blood. Sorted populations comprised CD4+ and CD8+ T cells obtained from PBMCs. This clonotype was sampled from a human donor with alopecia areata. The chain has TRBV30 and TRBJ1-2, with D unclear. Sample: CD4+ T cells sorted from blood, taken at week 0. CDR3 residues: CAWISPGYGYTF. The CDR3 DNA sequence: TGTGCCTGGATAAGCCCAGGATATGGCTACACCTTC. Full variable domain (missing parts from reference TRBV30 and TRBJ1-2): SQTIHQWPATLVQPVGSPLSLECTVEGTSNPNLYWYRQAAGRGLQLLFYSVGIGQISSEVPQNLSASRPQDRQFILSSKKLLLSDSGFYLCAWISPGYGYTFGSGTRLTVV.